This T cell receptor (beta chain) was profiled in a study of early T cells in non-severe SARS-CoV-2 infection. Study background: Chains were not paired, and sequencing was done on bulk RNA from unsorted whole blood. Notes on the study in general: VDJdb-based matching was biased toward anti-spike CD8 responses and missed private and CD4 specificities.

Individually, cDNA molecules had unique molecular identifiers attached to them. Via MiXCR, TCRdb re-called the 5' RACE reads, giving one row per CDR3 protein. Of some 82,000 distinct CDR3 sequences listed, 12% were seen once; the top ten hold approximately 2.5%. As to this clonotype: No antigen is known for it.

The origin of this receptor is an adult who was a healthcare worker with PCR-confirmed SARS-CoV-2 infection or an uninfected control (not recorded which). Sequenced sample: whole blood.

CDR3 in DNA: TGCAGTGCTAGAGATGTGCAGGGTTTGACTGAAGCTTTCTTT. Amino acid sequence: CSARDVQGLTEAFF. J is TRBJ1-1 and V is TRBV20-1; tentatively, D is TRBD1 (5 bases). The length of the CDR3 is 14 residues. Per germline, CDR1 DFQATT and CDR2 SNEGSKA (reference sequence). Trimming pared 0 bases from V and 5 bases from J, leaving 13 bases between.